A single sample gave rise to the 13 T cell receptor beta chains below, sequenced in a study of blood T cell repertoires in COVID-19. The repertoire was sequenced with immunoSEQ multiplex PCR; TCRdb's copy has only in-frame clones and lacks some. The data show 120,000 or so clones, about 86% seen once. What was sequenced was peripheral blood. These receptor sequences come from a woman aged 45-65 years with acute or convalescent COVID-19.

This clone appeared a single time. V and J are TRBV28 and TRBJ2-2; TRBD1 agrees at 8 bases. This CDR3 region has 15 residues. The junction had 8 bases not matched to a gene; V was cut back by 6 bases and J by 5 bases. The germline V gene has CDR1 MDHEN and CDR2 SYDVKM. Here the CDR3 reads CASSQWTGLTGELFF. The CDR3 nucleotides are TGTGCCAGCAGCCAATGGACAGGGCTGACCGGGGAGCTGTTTTTT. Variable domain in full (rest from reference TRBV28 and TRBJ2-2): DVKVTQSSRYLVKRTGEKVFLECVQDMDHENMFWYRQDPGLGLRLIYFSYDVKMKEKGDIPEGYSVSREKKERFSLILESASTNQTSMYLCASSQWTGLTGELFFGEGSRLTVL.

The chain carries TRBV10-3 and TRBJ1-1; D gene ambiguous. The V and J ends lost 0 bases and 8 bases respectively, with 10 bases between them. Germline V CDR1 and CDR2: ENHRY, SYGVKD. The CDR3 totals 13 residues. In DNA, the CDR3 is TGTGCCATCAGTGAGTCGTTCGGCGGAGAAGCTTTCTTT. This translates into CAISESFGGEAFF.

The V and J genes are TRBV5-6 and TRBJ1-5; D is perhaps TRBD1 (5 bases). Looked up from germline, CDR1 is SGHDT and CDR2 is YYEEEE. Trimming removed 0 bases from V and 6 bases from J, with 10 bases in between. This CDR3 is 14 amino acids long. The CDR3 coding sequence is TGTGCCAGCAGCTTGGGGCAGGGCGGTCAGCCCCAGCATTTT. Its translation is CASSLGQGGQPQHF.

This chain links TRBV12-3 or TRBV12-4 with TRBJ1-2; D is possibly TRBD1 (5 bases). The CDR3 runs 12 residues. Trimming removed 6 bases at V and 8 bases at J, with 13 bases between. The CDR3 sequence is CASRTTGNGYTF. DNA for the CDR3: TGTGCCAGCAGAACTACAGGAAACGGCTACACCTTC.

This chain links TRBV5-4 with TRBJ2-5, with 10 nucleotides matching TRBD2. The germline CDR1 and CDR2 sequences are SGHNT and YYREEE (reference sequence). Trimming cost V 5 bases and J 6 bases; bases outside gene matches: 10. The CDR3 contains 15 residues. The CDR3 DNA sequence: TGTGCCAGCAGAGCGCAAGCGGGGGGGCCGAAGACCCAGTACTTC. This encodes CASRAQAGGPKTQYF.

The genes are TRBV5-5 and TRBJ2-1; 8 bases agree with TRBD1. There are 15 residues in the CDR3. The J segment lost 4 bases and the V segment lost 4 bases, leaving 7 bases of the junction unmatched. In germline, CDR1 is SGHKS, CDR2 YYEKEE (reference sequence). This CDR3 is CASSQQGAGYNEQFF. CDR3 in DNA: TGTGCCAGCAGCCAGCAGGGGGCAGGGTACAATGAGCAGTTCTTC.

This clone was found a few times. Written as DNA, the CDR3 is TGTGCCAGCACCAGTGGGACAGGAATCTACAATGAGCAGTTCTTC. Residues: CASTSGTGIYNEQFF. The chain is built from TRBV5-8 and TRBJ2-1; TRBD1 aligns across 8 bases. CDR3 length: 15 amino acids. Trimming at V came to 6 bases and at J to 3 bases, leaving 8 bases not matched to a gene. CDR1 is SGHTS, CDR2 YDEGEE, per germline. The complete variable domain, with remaining parts taken from reference TRBV5-8 and TRBJ2-1, reads EAGVTQSPTHLIKTRGQQATLRCSPISGHTSVYWYQQALGLGLQFLLWYDEGEERNRGNFPPRFSGRQFPNYSSELNVNALELEDSALYLCASTSGTGIYNEQFFGPGTRLTVL.

This chain connects TRBV7-9 to TRBJ2-7; D possibly corresponds to TRBD1 (7 bases). Germline V gene data show CDR1 as SEHNR and CDR2 as FQNEAQ (reference sequence). The CDR3 extends over 13 amino acids. The germline V and J ends were trimmed by 7 bases and 9 bases, with 19 bases remaining between them. The CDR3 loop reads CASNYPTGRGQYF. CDR3 nucleotides: TGTGCCAGCAACTACCCGACAGGGCGGGGGCAGTACTTC.

This chain joins TRBV28 and TRBJ1-2, with D possibly matching TRBD1 (6 bases). Germline CDR1 MDHEN, CDR2 SYDVKM. This CDR3 is 16 amino acids long. Trimming removed 4 bases from V and 1 base from J, with 16 bases in between. CDR3 loop: CASSSPQVGGNYGYTF. CDR3 sequence (DNA): TGTGCCAGCAGTTCCCCCCAGGTAGGGGGTAACTATGGCTACACCTTC.

V and J are TRBV15 and TRBJ2-1; 9 bases match TRBD1. The V gene's germline CDR1 is LNHNV and CDR2 YYDKDF (reference sequence). J lost 9 bases, V lost 0 bases, and 18 bases had no gene match. This CDR3 is built from 19 residues. CDR3 amino acids: CATSRDSRIGQGMGSEQFF. The DNA for the CDR3 is TGTGCCACCAGCAGAGATTCCCGAATAGGACAGGGGATGGGGAGTGAGCAGTTCTTC. Looking up the rest from reference TRBV15 and TRBJ2-1 gives the full variable domain: DAMVIQNPRYQVTQFGKPVTLSCSQTLNHNVMYWYQQKSSQAPKLLFHYYDKDFNNEADTPDNFQSRRPNTSFCFLDIRSPGLGDTAMYLCATSRDSRIGQGMGSEQFFGPGTRLTVL.

CDR3 bases: TGTGCCAGTAGGTGGACATCGAACACCGGGGAGCTGTTTTTT. As protein: CASRWTSNTGELFF. The chain is built from TRBV19 and TRBJ2-2; D possibly corresponds to TRBD1 (5 bases). The length of the CDR3 is 14 residues. V dropped 6 bases and J dropped 0 bases, with 8 bases sitting between them. CDR1 LNHDA and CDR2 SQIVND come from the germline V gene (reference sequence).

This clone was observed a single time. The V call is TRBV6-6, the J call TRBJ2-3, with 11 positions matching TRBD1. V gave up 6 bases and J gave up 3 bases; unmatched junction bases: 5. The germline V gene has CDR1 MNHNY and CDR2 SVGAGI (reference sequence). This CDR3 contains 15 residues. CDR3 in DNA: TGTGCCAGCAGGGGGGACAGGGGGAGGACAGATACGCAGTATTTT. The encoded protein is CASRGDRGRTDTQYF.

The rearrangement links TRBV5-1 to TRBJ1-4; the match to TRBD1 covers 9 bases. V was clipped by 5 bases and J by 3 bases; unmatched bases: 2. The CDR3 sequence is 14 residues long. CDR1 and CDR2 (germline): SGHRS, YFSETQ. This CDR3 is CASRTGGSNEKLFF. The CDR3 DNA reads TGCGCCAGCAGGACAGGGGGTTCTAATGAAAAACTGTTTTTT.